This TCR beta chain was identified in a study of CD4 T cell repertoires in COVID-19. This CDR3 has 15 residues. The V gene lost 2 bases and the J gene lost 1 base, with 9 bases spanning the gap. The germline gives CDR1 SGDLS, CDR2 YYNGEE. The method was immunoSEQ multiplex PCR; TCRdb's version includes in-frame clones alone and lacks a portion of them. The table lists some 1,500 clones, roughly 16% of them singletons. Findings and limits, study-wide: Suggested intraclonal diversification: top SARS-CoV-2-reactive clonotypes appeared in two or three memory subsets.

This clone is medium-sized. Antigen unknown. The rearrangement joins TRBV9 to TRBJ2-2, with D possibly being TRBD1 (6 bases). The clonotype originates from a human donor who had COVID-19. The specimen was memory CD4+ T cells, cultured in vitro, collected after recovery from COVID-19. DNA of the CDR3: TGTGCCAGCAGCGTTCGGGACAAGAACACCGGGGAGCTGTTTTTT. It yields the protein CASSVRDKNTGELFF. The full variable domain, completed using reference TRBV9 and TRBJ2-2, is DSGVTQTPKHLITATGQRVTLRCSPRSGDLSVYWYQQSLDQGLQFLIQYYNGEERAKGNILERFSAQQFPDLHSELNLSSLELGDSALYFCASSVRDKNTGELFFGEGSRLTVL.